This TCR beta chain was sequenced during a study of T cells in Graves' hyperthyroidism and ophthalmopathy. This CDR3 comprises 15 residues. In germline, CDR1 is MGHRA, CDR2 YSYEKL. Trimming pared 0 bases from V and 7 bases from J, leaving 15 bases between. The study enrolled patients aged 18 to 65 with newly diagnosed hyperthyroidism of under 2 months' duration. PBMCs were sourced from roughly 9.3 ml fresh peripheral blood. This clonotype has more than one count but fewer than ten. The TCR beta CDR3 regions underwent amplification using RNA transcripts as the source. HTBI primers were employed in a first-round RT-PCR of the TCR CDR3. TCRdb re-called the multiplex PCR reads through MiXCR, storing one row per CDR3 protein. The sample yields 250,000 to 300,000 distinct CDR3 sequences, about an eighth seen once.

The clonotype comes from a woman between 25 and 40 years old with Graves' hyperthyroidism that later progressed to Graves' ophthalmopathy. Sequencing was carried out using blood. The V call is TRBV4-1, the J call TRBJ1-2; D is unclear. CDR3 region: CASSQDYSLGRGYTF. The CDR3 DNA sequence: TGCGCCAGCAGCCAAGACTACTCCCTAGGCCGTGGCTACACCTTC.